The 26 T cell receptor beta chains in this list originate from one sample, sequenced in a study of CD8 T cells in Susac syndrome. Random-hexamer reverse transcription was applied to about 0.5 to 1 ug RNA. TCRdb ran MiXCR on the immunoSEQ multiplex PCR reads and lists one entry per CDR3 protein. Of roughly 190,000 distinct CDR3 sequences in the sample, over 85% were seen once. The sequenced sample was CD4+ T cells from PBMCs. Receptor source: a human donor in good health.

The CDR3: CSVWMGTGELFF. In nucleotides, the CDR3 is TGCAGCGTGTGGATGGGGACCGGGGAGCTGTTTTTT. The rearrangement links TRBV29-1 to TRBJ2-2, with D uncertain. Germline lookup yields CDR1 SQVTM and CDR2 ANQGSEA. The CDR3 length is 12 residues. Trimming pared 6 bases from V and 5 bases from J, leaving 10 bases between.

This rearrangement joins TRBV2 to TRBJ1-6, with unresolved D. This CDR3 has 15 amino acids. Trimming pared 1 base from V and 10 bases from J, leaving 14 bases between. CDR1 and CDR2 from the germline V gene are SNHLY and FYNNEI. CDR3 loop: CASSEVAPRRSPLHF. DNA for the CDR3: TGTGCCAGCAGTGAAGTGGCCCCACGACGGTCACCCCTCCACTTT. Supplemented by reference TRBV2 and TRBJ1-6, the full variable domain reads EPEVTQTPSHQVTQMGQEVILRCVPISNHLYFYWYRQILGQKVEFLVSFYNNEISEKSEIFDDQFSVERPDGSNFTLKIRSTKLEDSAMYFCASSEVAPRRSPLHFGNGTRLTVT.

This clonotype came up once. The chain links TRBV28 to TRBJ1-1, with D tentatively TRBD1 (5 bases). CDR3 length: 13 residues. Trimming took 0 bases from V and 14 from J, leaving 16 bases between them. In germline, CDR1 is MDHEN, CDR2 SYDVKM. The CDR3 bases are TGTGCCAGCAGTTTATGGACTAGCGGGGGTGCCTTCTTT. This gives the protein CASSLWTSGGAFF.

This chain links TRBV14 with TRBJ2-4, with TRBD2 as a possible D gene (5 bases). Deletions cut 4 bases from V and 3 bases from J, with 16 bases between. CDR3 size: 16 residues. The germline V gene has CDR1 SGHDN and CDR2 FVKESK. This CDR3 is CASSPAEEPYKNIQYF. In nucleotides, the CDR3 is TGTGCCAGCAGCCCGGCGGAGGAGCCCTACAAAAACATTCAGTACTTC.

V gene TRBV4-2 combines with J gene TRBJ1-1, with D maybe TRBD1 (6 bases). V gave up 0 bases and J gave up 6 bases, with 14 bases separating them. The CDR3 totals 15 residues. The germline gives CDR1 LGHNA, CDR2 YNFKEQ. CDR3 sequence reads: CASSQEVGGRAEAFF. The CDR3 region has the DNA TGTGCCAGCAGCCAAGAAGTTGGGGGGCGCGCTGAAGCTTTCTTT.

CDR3 region: CASSLDYTEAFF. DNA for the CDR3: TGTGCCAGCAGCCTAGACTACACTGAAGCTTTCTTT. The genes are TRBV6-2 or TRBV6-3 and TRBJ1-1; no definite D call. The germline CDR1 and CDR2 sequences are MNHEY and SVGEGT. This CDR3 has 12 amino acids. The V gene lost 6 bases and the J gene lost 3 bases, with 8 bases spanning the gap.

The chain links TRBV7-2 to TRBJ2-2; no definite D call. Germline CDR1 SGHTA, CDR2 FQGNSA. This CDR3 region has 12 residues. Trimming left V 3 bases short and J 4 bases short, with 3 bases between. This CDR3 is CASSFSTGELFF. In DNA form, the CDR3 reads TGTGCCAGCAGCTTTTCCACCGGGGAGCTGTTTTTT.

The CDR3 is CSARDYGGNTEAFF. The CDR3 nucleotides read TGCAGTGCTAGAGATTACGGGGGGAACACTGAAGCTTTCTTT. The chain is built from TRBV20-1 and TRBJ1-1; weak D call: TRBD1 (5 bases). Germline-derived CDR1 and CDR2 are DFQATT and SNEGSKA (reference sequence). CDR3 length equals 14 residues. The ends were cut back, 0 bases at V and 1 base at J, with 9 bases in the middle.

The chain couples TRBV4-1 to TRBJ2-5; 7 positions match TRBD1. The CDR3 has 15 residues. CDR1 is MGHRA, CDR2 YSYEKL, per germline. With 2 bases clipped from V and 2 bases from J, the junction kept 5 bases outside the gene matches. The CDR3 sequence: CASSQLGGPQETQYF. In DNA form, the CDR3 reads TGCGCCAGCAGCCAACTAGGGGGCCCACAAGAGACCCAGTACTTC.

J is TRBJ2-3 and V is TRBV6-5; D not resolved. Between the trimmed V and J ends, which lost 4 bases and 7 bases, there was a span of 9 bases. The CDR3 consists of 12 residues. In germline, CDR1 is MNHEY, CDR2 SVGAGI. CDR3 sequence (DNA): TGTGCCAGCAGTTCCCCCTCTAATACGCAGTATTTT. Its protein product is CASSSPSNTQYF.

The DNA for the CDR3 is TGTGCCAGCAGCCGCCGCCAACGGGGCCTCAAGGGGACAGATACGCAGTATTTT. Residues: CASSRRQRGLKGTDTQYF. The chain joins TRBV7-3 to TRBJ2-3; D possibly matches TRBD1 or TRBD2 (5 bases each). CDR1 SGHTA and CDR2 FQGTGA come from the germline V gene. This CDR3 has 18 residues. The V end lost 5 bases, the J end lost 3 bases, and 24 bases lay between the germline ends.

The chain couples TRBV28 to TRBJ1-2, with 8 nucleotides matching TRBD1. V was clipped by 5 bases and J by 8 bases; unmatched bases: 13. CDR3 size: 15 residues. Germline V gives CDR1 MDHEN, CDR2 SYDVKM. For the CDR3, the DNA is TGTGCCAGCAGTCTCCTAAGGACAGGGATGAACGGCTACACCTTC. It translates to CASSLLRTGMNGYTF.

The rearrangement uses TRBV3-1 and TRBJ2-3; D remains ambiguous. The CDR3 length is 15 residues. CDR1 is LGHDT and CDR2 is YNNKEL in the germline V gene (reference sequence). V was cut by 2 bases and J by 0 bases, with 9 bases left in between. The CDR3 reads CASSQSRSSTDTQYF. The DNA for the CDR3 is TGTGCCAGCAGCCAAAGCAGGTCTAGCACAGATACGCAGTATTTT.

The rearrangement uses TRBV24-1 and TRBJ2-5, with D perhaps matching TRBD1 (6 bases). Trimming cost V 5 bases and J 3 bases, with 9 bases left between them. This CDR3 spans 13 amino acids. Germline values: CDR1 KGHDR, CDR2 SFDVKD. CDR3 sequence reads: CATSGAGEETQYF. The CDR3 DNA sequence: TGTGCCACCAGTGGTGCAGGGGAAGAGACCCAGTACTTC.

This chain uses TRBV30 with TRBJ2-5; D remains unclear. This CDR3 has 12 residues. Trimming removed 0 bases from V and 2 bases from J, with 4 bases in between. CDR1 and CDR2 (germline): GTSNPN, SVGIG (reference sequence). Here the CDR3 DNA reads TGTGCCTGGAGTGTAGGACAAGAGACCCAGTACTTC. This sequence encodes CAWSVGQETQYF.

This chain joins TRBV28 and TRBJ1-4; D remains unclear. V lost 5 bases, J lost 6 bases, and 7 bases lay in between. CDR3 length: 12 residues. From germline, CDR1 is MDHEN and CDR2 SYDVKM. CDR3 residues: CASSIRDEKLFF. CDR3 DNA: TGTGCCAGCAGTATCCGTGATGAAAAACTGTTTTTT.

In DNA form, the CDR3 reads TGTGCCAGCAGCGTTGGGGGGCCCCAAGAGACCCAGTACTTC. Translation gives CASSVGGPQETQYF. The rearrangement uses TRBV9 and TRBJ2-5; D could derive from TRBD1 or TRBD2 (6 bases each). CDR1 is SGDLS, CDR2 YYNGEE, per germline. This CDR3 comprises 14 residues. The germline V and J ends were trimmed by 2 bases and 1 base, with 9 bases remaining between them.

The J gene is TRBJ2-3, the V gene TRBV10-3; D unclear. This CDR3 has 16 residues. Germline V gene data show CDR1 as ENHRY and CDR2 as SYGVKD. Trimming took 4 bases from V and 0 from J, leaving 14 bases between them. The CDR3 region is CAISVRAATSTDTQYF. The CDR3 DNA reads TGTGCCATCAGTGTAAGGGCGGCCACTAGCACAGATACGCAGTATTTT.

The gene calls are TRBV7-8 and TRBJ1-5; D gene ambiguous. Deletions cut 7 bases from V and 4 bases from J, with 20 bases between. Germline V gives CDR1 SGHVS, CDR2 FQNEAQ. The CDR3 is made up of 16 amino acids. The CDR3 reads CASTLGRKAANQPQHF. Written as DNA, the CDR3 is TGTGCCAGCACCCTTGGACGGAAAGCCGCAAATCAGCCCCAGCATTTT.

CDR3 loop: CASSQTGDNSPLHF. The DNA of the CDR3 is TGTGCCAGCAGCCAGACAGGGGATAATTCACCCCTCCACTTT. V gene TRBV6-5 combines with J gene TRBJ1-6, with 8 positions matching TRBD1. V was clipped by 6 bases and J by 5 bases; unmatched bases: 3. CDR1 and CDR2 (germline): MNHEY, SVGAGI. CDR3 length equals 14 residues.

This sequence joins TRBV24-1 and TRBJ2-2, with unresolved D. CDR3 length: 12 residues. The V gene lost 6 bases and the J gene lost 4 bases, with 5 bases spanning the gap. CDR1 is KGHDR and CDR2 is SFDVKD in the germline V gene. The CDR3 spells CATSRITGELFF. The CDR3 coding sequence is TGTGCCACCAGTCGAATCACCGGGGAGCTGTTTTTT.

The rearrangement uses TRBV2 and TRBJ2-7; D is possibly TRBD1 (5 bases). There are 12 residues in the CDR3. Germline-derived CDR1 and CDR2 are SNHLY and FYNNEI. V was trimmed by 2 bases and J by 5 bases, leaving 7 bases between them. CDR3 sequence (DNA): TGTGCCAGCAGTGAAAGGGGTCACGAGCAGTACTTC. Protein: CASSERGHEQYF.

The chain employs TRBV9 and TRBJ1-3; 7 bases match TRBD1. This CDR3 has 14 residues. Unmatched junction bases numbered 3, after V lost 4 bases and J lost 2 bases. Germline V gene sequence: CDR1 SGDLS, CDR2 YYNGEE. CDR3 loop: CASSPTGPGNTIYF. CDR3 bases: TGTGCCAGCAGCCCGACAGGGCCTGGAAACACCATATATTTT.

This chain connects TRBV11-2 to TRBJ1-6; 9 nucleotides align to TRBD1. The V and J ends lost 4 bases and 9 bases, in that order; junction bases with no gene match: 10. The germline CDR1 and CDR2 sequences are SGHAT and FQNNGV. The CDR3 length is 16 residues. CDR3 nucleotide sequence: TGTGCCAGCAGCTCCCTGGGACAGGGAATGGGTTCACCCCTCCACTTT. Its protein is CASSSLGQGMGSPLHF. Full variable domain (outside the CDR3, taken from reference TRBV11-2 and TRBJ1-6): EAGVAQSPRYKIIEKRQSVAFWCNPISGHATLYWYQQILGQGPKLLIQFQNNGVVDDSQLPKDRFSAERLKGVDSTLKIQPAKLEDSAVYLCASSSLGQGMGSPLHFGNGTRLTVT.

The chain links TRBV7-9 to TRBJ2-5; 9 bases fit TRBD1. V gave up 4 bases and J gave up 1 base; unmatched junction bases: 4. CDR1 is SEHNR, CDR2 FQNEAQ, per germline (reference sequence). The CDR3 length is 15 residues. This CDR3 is CASSSPTGGQETQYF. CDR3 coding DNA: TGTGCCAGCAGCTCCCCGACAGGGGGCCAAGAGACCCAGTACTTC.

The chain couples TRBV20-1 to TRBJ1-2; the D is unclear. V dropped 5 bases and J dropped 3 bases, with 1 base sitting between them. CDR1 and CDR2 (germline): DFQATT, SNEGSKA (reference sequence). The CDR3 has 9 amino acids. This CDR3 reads CSADYGYTF. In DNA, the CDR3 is TGCAGTGCTGACTATGGCTACACCTTC.